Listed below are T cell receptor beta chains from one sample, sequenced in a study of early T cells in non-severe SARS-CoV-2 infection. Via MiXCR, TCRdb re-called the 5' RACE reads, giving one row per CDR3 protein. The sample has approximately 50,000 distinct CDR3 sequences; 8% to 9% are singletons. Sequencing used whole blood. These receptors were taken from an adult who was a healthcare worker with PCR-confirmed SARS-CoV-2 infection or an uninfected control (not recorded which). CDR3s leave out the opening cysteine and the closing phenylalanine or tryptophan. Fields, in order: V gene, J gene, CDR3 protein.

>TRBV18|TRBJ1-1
ASSPTLGLTEAF
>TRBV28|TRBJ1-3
ASSLNLPSGNTIY
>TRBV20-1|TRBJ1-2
SAGRGGSANYGYT
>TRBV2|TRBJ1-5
AGGGGGDQPQH
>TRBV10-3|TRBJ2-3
AISPGQGVTDTQY
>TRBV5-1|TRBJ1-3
ASSLDGASGNTIY
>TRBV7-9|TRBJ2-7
ASSRTSGPNFYEQY
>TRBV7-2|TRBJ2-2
ASSRGTRIVGELF
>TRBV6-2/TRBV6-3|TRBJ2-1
ASAKASGGFNEQF
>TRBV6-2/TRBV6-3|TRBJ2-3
ASSYAGVTDTQY
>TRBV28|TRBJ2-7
AIRGQNSYEQY
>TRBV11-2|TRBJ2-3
ASSRGRGLDTQY
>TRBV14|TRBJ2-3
ASSPQGISADTQY
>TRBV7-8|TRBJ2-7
ASSSHRVLGEQY
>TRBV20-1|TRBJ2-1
SARLPGGEQF
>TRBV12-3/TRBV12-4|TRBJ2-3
ASRGLAVVTDTQY
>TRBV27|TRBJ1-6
ASSSGTQSPLH
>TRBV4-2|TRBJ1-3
ASSTTPGGSGNTIY
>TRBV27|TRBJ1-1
ASHSGQRGEAF
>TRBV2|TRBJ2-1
ASTMPDRGHEQF
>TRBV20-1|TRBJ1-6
SAREAGSAPLH
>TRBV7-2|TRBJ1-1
ASSKDISNTEAF
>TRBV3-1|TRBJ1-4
ASTSPRHEKLF
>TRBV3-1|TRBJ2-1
ASSQMTGSNEQF
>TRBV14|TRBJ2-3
ASSQGPKQY
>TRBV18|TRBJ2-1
ASSPGSSYNEQF
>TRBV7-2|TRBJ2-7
ASSSASGTLYEQY
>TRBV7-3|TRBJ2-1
ASSLGTSGINEQF
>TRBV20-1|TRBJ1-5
SALDRANQPQH
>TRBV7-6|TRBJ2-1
ASSLGGTEQF
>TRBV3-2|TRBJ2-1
ASSQRAYPQAGSYNEQF
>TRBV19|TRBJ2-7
ATRVATGASYEQY
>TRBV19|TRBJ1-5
ASSIMDGRNQPQH
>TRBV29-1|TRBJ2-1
SVEAVPSEIFAYNEQF
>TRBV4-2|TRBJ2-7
ASSQVRSAPYEQY
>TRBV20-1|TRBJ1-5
SALDYSNQPQH
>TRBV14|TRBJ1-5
ASSQDRGIVADQPQH
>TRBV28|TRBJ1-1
ASSFGALPNTEAF
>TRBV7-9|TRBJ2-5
ASSLRDYGEETQY
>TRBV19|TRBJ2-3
ASTPPQAPSTSGGEDTQY
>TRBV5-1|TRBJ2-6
ASSQGDRRGANVLT
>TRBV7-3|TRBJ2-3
ASSLQGDTQY
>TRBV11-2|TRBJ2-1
ASSLRATGVSYNEQF
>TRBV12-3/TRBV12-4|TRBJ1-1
ASSIRDTEAF
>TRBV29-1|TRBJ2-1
SVEDTKLAGGHNEQF
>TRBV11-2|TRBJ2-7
ASSSGLAGFYEQY
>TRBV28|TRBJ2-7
ASSLGGTENYEQY
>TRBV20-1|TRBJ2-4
SVDSREGNIQY
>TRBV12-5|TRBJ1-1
ASGLVLPDKNTEAF
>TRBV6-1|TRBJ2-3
ASSGLSGGPDTQY
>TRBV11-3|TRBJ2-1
ASSFLRGNEQF
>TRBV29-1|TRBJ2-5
SAGTGGETQY
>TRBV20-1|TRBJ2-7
SARGFGGRALEQY
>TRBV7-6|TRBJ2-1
ASSLAGRTGGLNEQF
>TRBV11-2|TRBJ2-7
ASSDIRDFSYEQY
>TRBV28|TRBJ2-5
ASTSRAEETQY
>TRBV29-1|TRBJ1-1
SVLQGAGAF
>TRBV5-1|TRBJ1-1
ASSLQEPHEVF
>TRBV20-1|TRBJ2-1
SARTTGDEQF
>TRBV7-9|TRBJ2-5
ASRRGTSETQY